Following are 10 T cell receptor beta chains from one sample sequenced in a study of control samples from healthy donors and cancer patients. Generated by immunoSEQ multiplex PCR, the TCRdb table keeps only in-frame clones and is missing some. The sample lists some 150,000 clones, more than 85% occurring once. The sequenced sample was blood. The receptors were sampled from a man aged 45 to 65 in good health.

The chain couples TRBV30 to TRBJ2-2, with D perhaps TRBD1 or TRBD2 (5 bases each). The germline V gene encodes CDR1 GTSNPN and CDR2 SVGIG (reference sequence). The CDR3 is 13 residues long. With 4 bases removed from V and 2 bases from J, the gap between germline ends came to 8 bases. The CDR3 here is CAWTRGNTGELFF. The CDR3 nucleotides are TGTGCCTGGACACGGGGCAACACCGGGGAGCTGTTTTTT.

The chain has TRBV7-9 and TRBJ2-1; 7 bases align to TRBD2. From germline, CDR1 is SEHNR and CDR2 FQNEAQ (reference sequence). The CDR3 spans 15 residues. Germline trimming cut 5 bases from V and 7 bases from J; bases unmatched to any gene: 11. Here the CDR3 DNA reads TGTGCCAGCAGCGAAGCGGGACTACCCCTAAATGAGCAGTTCTTC. This gives the protein CASSEAGLPLNEQFF.

This sequence joins TRBV25-1 and TRBJ1-1; D might be TRBD1 (5 bases). Germline values: CDR1 MGHDK, CDR2 SYGVNS. This CDR3 contains 11 residues. Trimming stripped 9 bases from V and 7 bases from J, with 12 bases between. CDR3 loop: CASGTLGEAFF. The CDR3 nucleotides read TGTGCCAGTGGGACTTTGGGTGAAGCTTTCTTT.

The gene calls are TRBV5-1 and TRBJ2-5; D gene ambiguous. CDR3 length equals 12 residues. V lost 4 bases, J lost 2 bases, and 6 bases lay in between. Germline V lookup: CDR1 SGHRS, CDR2 YFSETQ. The CDR3 loop reads CASSPTQETQYF. In DNA form, the CDR3 reads TGCGCCAGCAGCCCTACACAAGAGACCCAGTACTTC.

CDR3 protein: CASSLDLGKAEAFF. CDR3 bases: TGTGCCAGCAGCTTAGATCTAGGGAAGGCTGAAGCTTTCTTT. The V gene is TRBV7-9, the J gene TRBJ1-1; D remains unclear. CDR1 and CDR2 (germline): SEHNR, FQNEAQ (reference sequence). The length of the CDR3 is 14 residues. The V and J ends lost 1 base and 6 bases respectively, with 12 bases between them.

V usage is TRBV7-3 and J usage is TRBJ1-1; D ambiguous. Germline loops: CDR1 SGHTA, CDR2 FQGTGA. With 0 bases removed from V and 1 base from J, the gap between germline ends came to 9 bases. This CDR3 region has 15 residues. The CDR3 is CASSLTAGWNTEAFF. CDR3 coding DNA: TGTGCCAGCAGCTTAACGGCGGGGTGGAACACTGAAGCTTTCTTT.

The chain carries TRBV4-1 and TRBJ2-5, with 7 bases lining up with TRBD1. Germline V lookup: CDR1 MGHRA, CDR2 YSYEKL. The CDR3 is 15 residues long. J gave up 4 bases and V 0 bases, and 5 bases lay outside the gene matches. In nucleotides, the CDR3 is TGCGCCAGCAGCCAAGATGTACAGGGGAGAGAGACCCAGTACTTC. This sequence encodes CASSQDVQGRETQYF.

The chain carries TRBV12-5 and TRBJ2-1; D possibly corresponds to TRBD2 (6 bases). Germline assignment: CDR1 LGHNT and CDR2 FRNRAP. The ends were cut back, 4 bases at V and 2 bases at J, with 12 bases in the middle. The CDR3 covers 15 residues. The chain's CDR3 is CASGSQGLTYNEQFF. The CDR3 coding sequence is TGTGCTAGTGGTTCGCAGGGACTGACCTACAATGAGCAGTTCTTC.

The chain recombines TRBV27 with TRBJ2-1; 8 bases fit TRBD2. The CDR3 is 14 amino acids. Germline CDR1 reads MNHEY; CDR2 reads SMNVEV (reference sequence). V dropped 4 bases and J dropped 3; count of bases not matched to a gene: 2. CDR3 in amino acids: CASSSAGVYNEQFF. The DNA for the CDR3 is TGTGCCAGCAGTTCAGCGGGAGTCTACAATGAGCAGTTCTTC.

This chain links TRBV5-1 with TRBJ2-1; TRBD2 matches 9 bases. The CDR3 loop spans 19 amino acids. Germline assignment: CDR1 SGHRS and CDR2 YFSETQ. After removal of 6 bases from V and 4 bases from J, the junction contained 20 bases not matched to a gene. The CDR3 DNA is TGCGCCAGCAATCTCGGCAAGCGGGAGGCCCCCGCCCTTTACAATGAGCAGTTCTTC. This encodes CASNLGKREAPALYNEQFF.